What follows are 15 T cell receptor beta chains derived from one specimen sequenced in a study of regulatory T cells in long-lasting Graves disease. According to the study, TCR beta libraries were built with iRepertoire HTBI primers and CDR3-region Arm-PCR. A single record per CDR3 protein comes from TCRdb applying MiXCR to the multiplex PCR reads. Here the sample spans about 530,000 distinct CDR3 sequences, 15% to 20% being singletons. Described time point: newly diagnosed GD, antithyroid drugs for less than 3 months. After RNA was extracted from PBMCs, the TCR library was made from it. A further study also used this sample, focusing on T cells in Graves' hyperthyroidism and ophthalmopathy.

The sample here was peripheral blood mononuclear cells (PBMCs), taken at new diagnosis, from a patient treated with antithyroid drugs. These TCRs come from a woman aged 40 to 65 with Graves disease.

This clonotype was observed many times. The chain joins TRBV3-1 to TRBJ1-1; D is uncertain. The CDR3 is 13 residues long. The germline V gene has CDR1 LGHDT and CDR2 YNNKEL (reference sequence). The V end was cut by 0 bases, the J end by 5 bases, with 7 bases between. CDR3 sequence: CASSQDSSTEAFF. CDR3 in DNA: TGTGCCAGCAGCCAAGATAGTAGTACTGAAGCTTTCTTT.

This chain connects TRBV11-2 to TRBJ1-1; D is perhaps TRBD1 (6 bases). In germline, CDR1 is SGHAT, CDR2 FQNNGV. V was shortened by 1 base and J by 1 base, with 13 bases between the two germline ends. The CDR3 loop spans 16 amino acids. CDR3: CASSLAGTTKNTEAFF. The DNA of the CDR3 is TGTGCCAGCAGCTTAGCCGGGACAACAAAGAACACTGAAGCTTTCTTT.

There are many counts of this clonotype. This chain joins TRBV6-6 and TRBJ2-2; possible D gene TRBD1, 6 bases. This CDR3 comprises 16 residues. The V end was cut by 0 bases, the J end by 3 bases, with 11 bases between. Germline V gene data show CDR1 as MNHNY and CDR2 as SVGAGI (reference sequence). The CDR3 sequence is CASSYSVTGYTGELFF. The CDR3 DNA sequence: TGTGCCAGCAGTTACTCGGTGACAGGCTACACCGGGGAGCTGTTTTTT.

For the CDR3, the DNA is TGTGCCAGTAGTATAGGGGGAAGTCAGGCCGAGCAGTACTTC. Amino acids: CASSIGGSQAEQYF. The chain links TRBV19 to TRBJ2-7; D ambiguous. Germline lookup yields CDR1 LNHDA and CDR2 SQIVND (reference sequence). With 1 base removed from V and 6 bases from J, the gap between germline ends came to 13 bases. The CDR3 contains 14 residues.

A few counts support this clonotype. The V and J genes are TRBV5-1 and TRBJ2-2; D unclear. The germline gives CDR1 SGHRS, CDR2 YFSETQ. This CDR3 spans 15 amino acids. Trimming removed 0 bases from V and 2 bases from J, with 8 bases in between. The CDR3 region has the DNA TGCGCCAGCAGCTTGGCCCCACCTAACACCGGGGAGCTGTTTTTT. Its translation is CASSLAPPNTGELFF.

J is TRBJ2-7 and V is TRBV7-9; no clear D gene. This CDR3 is built from 15 residues. Trimming pared 5 bases from V and 1 base from J, leaving 15 bases between. Per germline, CDR1 SEHNR and CDR2 FQNEAQ (reference sequence). The CDR3 DNA reads TGTGCCAGCAGCCCTAGGACGGCCTTATCCTACGAGCAGTACTTC. Protein: CASSPRTALSYEQYF.

This clonotype was recorded a few times. The chain employs TRBV11-3 and TRBJ2-1; perhaps TRBD2 as D (7 bases). The germline CDR1 and CDR2 sequences are SGHNT and YENEEA. The V and J ends lost 7 bases and 7 bases respectively, with 14 bases between them. There are 13 residues in the CDR3. The CDR3 DNA sequence: TGTGCCAGCACAATAGGGGGGGTAAATGAGCAGTTCTTC. It translates to CASTIGGVNEQFF. The full variable domain, completed using reference TRBV11-3 and TRBJ2-1, is EAGVVQSPRYKIIEKKQPVAFWCNPISGHNTLYWYLQNLGQGPELLIRYENEEAVDDSQLPKDRFSAERLKGVDSTLKIQPAELGDSAVYLCASTIGGVNEQFFGPGTRLTVL.

Ten or more counts support this clonotype. The V gene is TRBV7-9, the J gene TRBJ1-1, with a tentative D call TRBD1 (5 bases). This CDR3 spans 15 amino acids. Germline V gene lookup returns CDR1 SEHNR and CDR2 FQNEAQ (reference sequence). Trimming left V 3 bases short and J 6 bases short, with 17 bases between. The CDR3 reads CASSFLDSSFAEAFF. The CDR3, as DNA: TGTGCCAGCAGCTTCCTAGACAGTTCTTTCGCTGAAGCTTTCTTT.

This clonotype was observed at least ten times. V and J are TRBV5-1 and TRBJ2-1; a possible D gene is TRBD2 (6 bases). The germline V gene encodes CDR1 SGHRS and CDR2 YFSETQ. The CDR3 length is 13 residues. Trimming shortened V by 1 base and J by 9 bases, and 11 bases separated the two germline ends. The CDR3 region is CASSLRHGGEQFF. Here the CDR3 DNA reads TGCGCCAGCAGCTTGCGACACGGGGGTGAGCAGTTCTTC.

This clonotype was found many times. The genes are TRBV28 and TRBJ1-3; D gene unclear. Germline V gene lookup returns CDR1 MDHEN and CDR2 SYDVKM. The length of the CDR3 is 17 residues. Trimming took off 2 bases at V and 0 bases at J, with 14 bases between the two ends. The DNA of the CDR3 is TGTGCCAGCAGTTTAGTCCGGAGGCCGAGCTCTGGAAACACCATATATTTT. This codes for CASSLVRRPSSGNTIYF.

The table lists this clonotype with many counts. This chain links TRBV12-3 or TRBV12-4 with TRBJ2-3; TRBD2 might be the D (5 bases). The CDR3 is 12 residues long. Trimming removed 3 bases from V and 7 bases from J, with 8 bases in between. The CDR3 bases are TGTGCCAGCAGTTTTTCCGGGAATACGCAGTATTTT. Its protein product is CASSFSGNTQYF.

This clonotype was recorded many times. V usage is TRBV2 and J usage is TRBJ2-7; 11 bases align to TRBD2. CDR1 is SNHLY and CDR2 is FYNNEI in the germline V gene. The CDR3 sequence is 19 residues long. After removal of 10 bases from V and 0 bases from J, the junction contained 20 bases not matched to a gene. In DNA form, the CDR3 reads TGTGCCACCTCCCTCAGGGCCGCTAGCGGGGGGCCGAGCTCCTACGAGCAGTACTTC. It translates to CATSLRAASGGPSSYEQYF.

This clonotype was observed at least ten times. This chain links TRBV11-2 with TRBJ1-6; no definite D call. This CDR3 contains 16 residues. The germline V and J ends were trimmed by 1 base and 10 bases, with 17 bases remaining between them. Germline values: CDR1 SGHAT, CDR2 FQNNGV. CDR3 nucleotide sequence: TGTGCCAGCAGCTTAGTTCCCCCGGGATTCGGCTCACCCCTCCACTTT. This gives the protein CASSLVPPGFGSPLHF.

This clonotype showed up just a few times. This chain joins TRBV15 and TRBJ2-1; possible D gene TRBD2, 5 bases. The V gene lost 8 bases and the J gene lost 0 bases, with 14 bases spanning the gap. The germline V gene encodes CDR1 LNHNV and CDR2 YYDKDF (reference sequence). This CDR3 is 15 amino acids long. As DNA, the CDR3 is TGTGCCACCCAGGCCGAGCGGAACTCCTACAATGAGCAGTTCTTC. This gives the protein CATQAERNSYNEQFF.

This clonotype was counted only a few times. This may arise from a read error, as a much more abundant clone is one base away. J is TRBJ1-5 and V is TRBV28, with D uncertain. The V gene's germline CDR1 is MDHEN and CDR2 SYDVKM. The CDR3 runs 15 residues. The CDR3 DNA reads as TGTGCCGGCAGTTTAAGTGGGGTGGCGGATCAGCCCCAGCATTTT. Its protein is CAGSLSGVADQPQHF.